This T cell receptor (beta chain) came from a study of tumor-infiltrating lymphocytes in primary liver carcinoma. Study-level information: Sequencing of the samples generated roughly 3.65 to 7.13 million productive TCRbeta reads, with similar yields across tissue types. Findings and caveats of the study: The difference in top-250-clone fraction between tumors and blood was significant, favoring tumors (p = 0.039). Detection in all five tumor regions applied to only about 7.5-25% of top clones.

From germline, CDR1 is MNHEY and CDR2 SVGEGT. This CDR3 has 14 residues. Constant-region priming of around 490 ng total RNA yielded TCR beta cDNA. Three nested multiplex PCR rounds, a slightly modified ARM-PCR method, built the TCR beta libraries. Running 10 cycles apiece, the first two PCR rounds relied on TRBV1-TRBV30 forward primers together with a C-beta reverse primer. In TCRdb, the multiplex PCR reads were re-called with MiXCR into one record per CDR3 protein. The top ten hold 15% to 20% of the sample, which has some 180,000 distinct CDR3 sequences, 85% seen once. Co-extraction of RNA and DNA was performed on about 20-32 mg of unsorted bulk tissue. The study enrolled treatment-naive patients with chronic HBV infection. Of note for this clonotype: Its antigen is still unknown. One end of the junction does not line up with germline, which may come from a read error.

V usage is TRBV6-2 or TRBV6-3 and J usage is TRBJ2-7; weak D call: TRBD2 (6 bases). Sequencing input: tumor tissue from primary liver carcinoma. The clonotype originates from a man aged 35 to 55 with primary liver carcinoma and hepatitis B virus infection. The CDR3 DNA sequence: TGTGCAAGCAAAGGACTACAAGAGGGCTACGAGCAGTACTTC. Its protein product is CASKGLQEGYEQYF.